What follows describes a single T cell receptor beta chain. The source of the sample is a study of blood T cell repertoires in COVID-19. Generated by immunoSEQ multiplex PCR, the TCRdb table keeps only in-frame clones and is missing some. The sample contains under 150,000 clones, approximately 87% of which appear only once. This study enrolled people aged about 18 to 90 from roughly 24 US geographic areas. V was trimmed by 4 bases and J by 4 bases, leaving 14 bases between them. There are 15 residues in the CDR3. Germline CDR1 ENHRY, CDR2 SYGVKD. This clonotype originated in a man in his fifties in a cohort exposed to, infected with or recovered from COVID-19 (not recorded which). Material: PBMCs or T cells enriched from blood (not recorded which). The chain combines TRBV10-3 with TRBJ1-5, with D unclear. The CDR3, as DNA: TGTGCCATCAGTGTGTGGCCAGAAGTAAATCAGCCCCAGCATTTT. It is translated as CAISVWPEVNQPQHF.